This TCR beta chain is from a study of T cell repertoires in cytomegalovirus infection. Looking at the study overall: Used in the study were CMV epitopes, some recently identified and HLA-C-restricted, others well-studied and HLA-B-restricted. Matching HLA type, along with CMV infection, was indicated by public TCR beta signatures.

In its sample, this clonotype was seen a few times. Antigen: not known. A single record per CDR3 protein comes from TCRdb applying MiXCR to the reads. The sample consists of hundreds of thousands of distinct CDR3 sequences, around 31% of them appearing once. Findings and caveats of the study: HLA-C-restricted CMV-specific TCR beta clonotypes were dominant in the ex vivo response.

Germline CDR1 is SNHLY and CDR2 is FYNNEI. Between the trimmed V and J ends, which lost 7 bases and 4 bases, there was a span of 14 bases. The CDR3 contains 14 residues. The receptor was isolated from a human donor in good health (CMV status not recorded). Some clones in this sample may be carry-over from other donors' samples. Here the sequenced sample was cultured PBMCs, taken from culture after CMV antigen stimulation. This chain uses TRBV2 with TRBJ1-3; D perhaps matches TRBD1 (5 bases). CDR3 sequence: CASNGQGFGNTIYF. In DNA form, the CDR3 reads TGTGCCAGCAATGGGCAGGGTTTCGGAAACACCATATATTTT.